The clone carrying this T cell receptor (beta chain) was recorded a few times. This sample stems from a study of blood T cell repertoires in COVID-19. In the study overall: COVID-19 samples collected from the United States, Italy and Spain covered acute and convalescent phases. In each case, the material was cDNA or gDNA derived from T cells, B-cell-depleted T cells, or PBMCs.

As originally analysed: Using reference gene primer amplification, nucleated cell counts were estimated. Libraries were prepared by immunoSEQ multiplex PCR; TCRdb keeps only in-frame clonotypes and omits some of them. The V and J calls and clone size were taken over from that table, and D and trimming were inferred from the DNA. The table includes approximately 62,000 clones, 76% detected once. The junction had 9 bases not matched to a gene; V was cut back by 6 bases and J by 6 bases. The CDR3 has 14 residues. Germline V gene sequence: CDR1 SGDLS, CDR2 YYNGEE. The receptor comes from a woman in her forties or fifties with active or convalescent COVID-19. The V gene is TRBV9, the J gene TRBJ2-7; 10 positions agree with TRBD2. Sequencing used peripheral blood. This chain's CDR3 is CASTRLAGVGEQYF. The CDR3 nucleotides read TGTGCCAGCACGCGCCTAGCGGGAGTCGGCGAGCAGTACTTC.